Below are 3 T cell receptor beta chains sequenced from a single sample in a study of blood T cells in healthy people across ages. The second PCR ran roughly 7 to 12 cycles with a sample-barcoded 5' primer and J-beta primers. MiXCR was run by TCRdb on the 5' RACE reads, yielding one entry per CDR3 protein. The sample yields hundreds of thousands of distinct CDR3 sequences, around two fifths seen once. Input material: blood. These receptors came from a man in his sixties in good health.

This clonotype was detected a few times. The gene calls are TRBV30 and TRBJ1-4, with D tentatively TRBD1 (5 bases). The CDR3 runs 12 residues. From germline, CDR1 is GTSNPN and CDR2 SVGIG (reference sequence). V lost 0 bases and J 8 bases, leaving 7 bases between the germline ends. The CDR3 DNA is TGTGCCTGGAGTGTTGGGGACGAAAAACTGTTTTTT. Its translation: CAWSVGDEKLFF.

V usage is TRBV24-1 and J usage is TRBJ1-5; D gene unclear. Trimming pared 12 bases from V and 1 base from J, leaving 12 bases between. Germline CDR1 is KGHDR and CDR2 is SFDVKD. CDR3 length equals 13 residues. The CDR3 coding sequence is TGTGCCGCCGAGTTGGGAAGCAATCAGCCCCAGCATTTT. It is translated as CAAELGSNQPQHF.

In regard to this clonotype: This may be a read error: a much more frequent sequence differs by one nucleotide. V is TRBV29-1 and J is TRBJ2-3, with D unclear. This CDR3 has 13 residues. V shed 8 bases and J shed 1 base, with 13 bases lying between them. In germline, CDR1 is SQVTM, CDR2 ANQGSEA. As DNA, the CDR3 is TGCAGCACCCGCGGCAGCGGCACAGATACGCAGTATTTT. Translation: CSTRGSGTDTQYF.